This passage covers 17 T cell receptor beta chains from one sample sequenced in a study of graft-versus-host responses after intestinal transplantation. What these receptors recognize is not known. The assay was immunoSEQ multiplex PCR, and TCRdb's table has in-frame clones only and misses some. The table lists fewer than 150,000 clones, roughly nine tenths of them singletons. The sample consisted of unstimulated CD4+ T cells sorted from spleen or lymph node cells, taken before intestinal transplant. The source is a human donor who received an intestinal transplant.

The chain is built from TRBV9 and TRBJ1-3; TRBD1 might be the D (6 bases). The V gene's germline CDR1 is SGDLS and CDR2 YYNGEE. The V gene lost 0 bases and the J gene lost 4 bases, with 11 bases spanning the gap. The CDR3 covers 15 residues. The CDR3 DNA follows: TGTGCCAGCAGCGTAGGGGTGACAGGAGGAAACACCATATATTTT. Its translation is CASSVGVTGGNTIYF.

The rearrangement joins TRBV29-1 to TRBJ2-1; possibly TRBD2 for D (5 bases). Between the trimmed V and J ends, which lost 7 bases and 8 bases, there was a span of 12 bases. The CDR3 runs 11 residues. Germline values: CDR1 SQVTM, CDR2 ANQGSEA. CDR3 coding DNA: TGCAGCGGCCGAGGGCCAGATGAGCAGTTCTTC. The encoded protein is CSGRGPDEQFF.

The rearrangement uses TRBV4-1 and TRBJ1-2; tentative D call: TRBD1 (5 bases). CDR3 size: 14 residues. Germline CDR1 reads MGHRA; CDR2 reads YSYEKL. V lost 8 bases, J lost 2 bases, and 15 bases lay in between. CDR3 bases: TGCGCCAGCGCCCCGGGACTCACGAACTATGGCTACACCTTC. Translated: CASAPGLTNYGYTF.

The chain uses TRBV4-1 and TRBJ1-2, with 7 bases aligning to TRBD1. Germline CDR1 and CDR2: MGHRA and YSYEKL. The trim removed 2 bases at V and 6 bases at J, leaving 3 bases unmatched. The CDR3 extends over 13 amino acids. CDR3 nucleotides: TGCGCCAGCAGCCAAATGACAGGGAATGGCTACACCTTC. Amino acids: CASSQMTGNGYTF.

The gene calls are TRBV29-1 and TRBJ2-7, with D tentatively TRBD1 (7 bases). This CDR3 has 13 amino acids. The V and J ends lost 1 base and 3 bases respectively, with 10 bases between them. From germline, CDR1 is SQVTM and CDR2 ANQGSEA. The CDR3 reads CSVEGQGGYEQYF. DNA for the CDR3: TGCAGCGTTGAAGGACAGGGAGGCTACGAGCAGTACTTC.

The CDR3 DNA reads TGTGCCAGCAGAGCCGGGACAGGGGTTAATGAAAAACTGTTTTTT. Its translation: CASRAGTGVNEKLFF. V usage is TRBV7-8 and J usage is TRBJ1-4; TRBD1 matches 10 bases. The germline V gene has CDR1 SGHVS and CDR2 FQNEAQ. The CDR3 length is 15 residues. The J segment lost 4 bases and the V segment lost 6 bases, leaving 5 bases of the junction unmatched.

This chain links TRBV7-9 with TRBJ1-2; 8 nucleotides match TRBD1. There are 17 residues in the CDR3. Germline CDR1 is SEHNR and CDR2 is FQNEAQ (reference sequence). V shed 5 bases, J shed 3 bases, and the junction held 14 bases outside the gene matches. This CDR3 is CASSPKDRVARDYGYTF. The CDR3 region has the DNA TGTGCCAGCAGCCCGAAGGACAGGGTCGCTCGAGACTATGGCTACACCTTC.

V is TRBV6-5 and J is TRBJ1-5, with D possibly TRBD1 on 6 matching bases. The CDR3 covers 13 residues. The germline V and J ends were trimmed by 6 bases and 2 bases, with 8 bases remaining between them. Germline values: CDR1 MNHEY, CDR2 SVGAGI. The CDR3 is CASRSGGNQPQHF. The DNA of the CDR3 is TGTGCCAGCAGGTCAGGGGGCAATCAGCCCCAGCATTTT.

The genes are TRBV6-1 and TRBJ1-2; no reliable D call. Per the germline V gene, CDR1 is MNHNS and CDR2 is SASEGT. This CDR3 comprises 13 residues. V shed 6 bases and J shed 4 bases, with 12 bases lying between them. Written as DNA, the CDR3 is TGTGCCAGCAGGGACTCCGGACCCTATGGCTACACCTTC. Translation: CASRDSGPYGYTF.

The chain joins TRBV2 to TRBJ2-7; no firm D call. The germline V gene encodes CDR1 SNHLY and CDR2 FYNNEI. The V and J ends lost 4 bases and 3 bases respectively, with 10 bases between them. The CDR3 extends over 13 amino acids. As DNA, the CDR3 is TGTGCCAGCAGTGGTCCACTCATCTACGAGCAGTACTTC. Its translation: CASSGPLIYEQYF.

The sample holds one count of this clone. The chain has TRBV5-1 and TRBJ2-6; TRBD1 aligns across 10 bases. V was clipped by 7 bases and J by 0 bases; unmatched bases: 4. Per germline, CDR1 SGHRS and CDR2 YFSETQ. CDR3 length: 16 residues. CDR3 bases: TGCGCCAGCGGACAGGGGGGCTACTCTGGGGCCAACGTCCTGACTTTC. Translated, it gives CASGQGGYSGANVLTF.

The chain couples TRBV7-6 to TRBJ2-2; the D is unclear. The CDR3 sequence is 12 residues long. From germline, CDR1 is SGHVS and CDR2 FNYEAQ. With 3 bases removed from V and 5 bases from J, the gap between germline ends came to 4 bases. DNA for the CDR3: TGTGCCAGCAGCTTCTCGACCGGGGAGCTGTTTTTT. Its translation: CASSFSTGELFF. The full variable domain, in which reference TRBV7-6 and TRBJ2-2 provide the parts outside the CDR3, is GAGVSQSPRYKVTKRGQDVALRCDPISGHVSLYWYRQALGQGPEFLTYFNYEAQQDKSGLPNDRFSAERPEGSISTLTIQRTEQRDSAMYRCASSFSTGELFFGEGSRLTVL.

The chain couples TRBV6-5 to TRBJ2-3; 9 nucleotides align to TRBD2. J gave up 5 bases and V 2 bases, and 5 bases lay outside the gene matches. CDR1 is MNHEY, CDR2 SVGAGI, per germline. The CDR3 covers 15 residues. The chain's CDR3 is CASSYGGGAGDTQYF. The DNA for the CDR3 is TGTGCCAGCAGTTACGGCGGGGGGGCGGGAGATACGCAGTATTTT.

The rearrangement joins TRBV4-1 to TRBJ2-7; 9 bases agree with TRBD1. In germline, CDR1 is MGHRA, CDR2 YSYEKL. This CDR3 is 17 amino acids long. J gave up 3 bases and V 3 bases, and 12 bases lay outside the gene matches. The CDR3: CASSHRLRDRESYEQYF. The DNA of the CDR3 is TGCGCCAGCAGCCACAGACTCCGGGACAGGGAGAGCTACGAGCAGTACTTC.

This clone showed up just once. V and J are TRBV2 and TRBJ2-5; 9 bases agree with TRBD2. This CDR3 is 14 amino acids long. Germline V gene data show CDR1 as SNHLY and CDR2 as FYNNEI. The J segment lost 3 bases and the V segment lost 3 bases, leaving 2 bases of the junction unmatched. The CDR3 DNA sequence: TGTGCCAGCAGTGAGCGGACTAGCGAAGAGACCCAGTACTTC. It encodes CASSERTSEETQYF.

In its sample, this clone was seen once. This chain connects TRBV7-2 to TRBJ2-5; 7 bases align to TRBD1. The end of the DNA fits TRBJ2-7 better, so the J call may be wrong. This CDR3 contains 14 residues. Germline loops: CDR1 SGHTA, CDR2 FQGNSA. The CDR3 nucleotides read TGTGCCAGCAGCAACAGGGGTTTGGACTACGAGCAGTACTTC. Translation: CASSNRGLDYEQYF.

This chain links TRBV6-1 with TRBJ1-1, with TRBD1 matching over 8 bases. From germline, CDR1 is MNHNS and CDR2 SASEGT. The length of the CDR3 is 14 residues. Trimming took 3 bases from V and 4 from J; bases not matched to a gene: 4. The CDR3 nucleotides read TGTGCCAGCAGTGATCAGGACAGGGCCACTGAAGCTTTCTTT. As protein: CASSDQDRATEAFF.